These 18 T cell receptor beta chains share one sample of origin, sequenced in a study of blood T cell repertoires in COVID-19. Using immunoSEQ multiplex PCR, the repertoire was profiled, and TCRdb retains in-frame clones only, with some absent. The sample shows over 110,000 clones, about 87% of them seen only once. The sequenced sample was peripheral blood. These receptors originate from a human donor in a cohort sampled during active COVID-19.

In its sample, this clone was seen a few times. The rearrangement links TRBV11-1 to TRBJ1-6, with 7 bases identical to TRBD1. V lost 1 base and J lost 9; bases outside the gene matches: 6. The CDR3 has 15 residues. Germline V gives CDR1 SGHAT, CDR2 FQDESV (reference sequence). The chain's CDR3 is CASSLDVTGSSPLHF. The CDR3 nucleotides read TGTGCCAGCAGCTTAGACGTGACAGGGTCTTCACCCCTCCACTTT.

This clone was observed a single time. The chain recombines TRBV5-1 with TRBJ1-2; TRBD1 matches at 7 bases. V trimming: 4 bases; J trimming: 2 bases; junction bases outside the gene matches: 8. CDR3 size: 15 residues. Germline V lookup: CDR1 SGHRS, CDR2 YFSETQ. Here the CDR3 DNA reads TGCGCCAGCAGCCGATACTCAGGGGGGAACTATGGCTACACCTTC. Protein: CASSRYSGGNYGYTF. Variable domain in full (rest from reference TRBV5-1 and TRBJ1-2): KAGVTQTPRYLIKTRGQQVTLSCSPISGHRSVSWYQQTPGQGLQFLFEYFSETQRNKGNFPGRFSGRQFSNSRSEMNVSTLELGDSALYLCASSRYSGGNYGYTFGSGTRLTVV.

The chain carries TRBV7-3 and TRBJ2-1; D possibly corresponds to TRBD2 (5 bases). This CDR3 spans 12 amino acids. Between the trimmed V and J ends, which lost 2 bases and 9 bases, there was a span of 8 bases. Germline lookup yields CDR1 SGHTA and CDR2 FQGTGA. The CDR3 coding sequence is TGTGCCAGCAGCTTATTGGGGAGTGAGCAGTTCTTC. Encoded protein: CASSLLGSEQFF.

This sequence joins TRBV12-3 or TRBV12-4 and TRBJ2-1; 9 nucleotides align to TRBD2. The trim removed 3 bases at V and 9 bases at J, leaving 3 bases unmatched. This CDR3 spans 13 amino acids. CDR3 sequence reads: CASSLGTSFEQFF. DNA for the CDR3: TGTGCCAGCAGTTTGGGGACTAGCTTTGAGCAGTTCTTC.

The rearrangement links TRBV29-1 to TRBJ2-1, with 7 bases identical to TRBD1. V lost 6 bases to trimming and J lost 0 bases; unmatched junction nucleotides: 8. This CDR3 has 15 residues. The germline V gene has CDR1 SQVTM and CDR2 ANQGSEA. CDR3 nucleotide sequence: TGCAGCGTAGGGACAGTAGGAAACTCCTACAATGAGCAGTTCTTC. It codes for CSVGTVGNSYNEQFF.

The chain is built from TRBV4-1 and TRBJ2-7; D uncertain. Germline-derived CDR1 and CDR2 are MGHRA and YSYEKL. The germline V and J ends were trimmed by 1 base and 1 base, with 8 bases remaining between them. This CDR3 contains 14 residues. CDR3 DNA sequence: TGCGCCAGCAGCCAAGGCCCAGGTTCCTACGAGCAGTACTTC. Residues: CASSQGPGSYEQYF.

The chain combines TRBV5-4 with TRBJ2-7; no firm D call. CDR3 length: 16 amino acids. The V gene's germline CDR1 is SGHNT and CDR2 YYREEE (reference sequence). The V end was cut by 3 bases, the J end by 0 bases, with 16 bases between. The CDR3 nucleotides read TGTGCCAGCAGCTCGAACGACATGACCTTCTCCTACGAGCAGTACTTC. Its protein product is CASSSNDMTFSYEQYF. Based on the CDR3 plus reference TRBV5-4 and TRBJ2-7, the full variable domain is ETGVTQSPTHLIKTRGQQVTLRCSSQSGHNTVSWYQQALGQGPQFIFQYYREEENGRGNFPPRFSGLQFPNYSSELNVNALELDDSALYLCASSSNDMTFSYEQYFGPGTRLTVT.

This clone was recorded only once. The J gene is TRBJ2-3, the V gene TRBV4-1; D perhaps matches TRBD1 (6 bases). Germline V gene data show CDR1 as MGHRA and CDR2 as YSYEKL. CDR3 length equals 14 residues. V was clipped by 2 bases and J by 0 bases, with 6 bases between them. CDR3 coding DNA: TGCGCCAGCAGCCAAACAGGGAGCACAGATACGCAGTATTTT. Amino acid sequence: CASSQTGSTDTQYF.

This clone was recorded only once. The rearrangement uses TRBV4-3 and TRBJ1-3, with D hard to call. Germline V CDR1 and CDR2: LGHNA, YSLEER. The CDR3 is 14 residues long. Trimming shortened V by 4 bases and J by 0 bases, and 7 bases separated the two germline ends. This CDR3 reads CASSLEGSGNTIYF. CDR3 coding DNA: TGCGCCAGCAGCCTCGAGGGCTCTGGAAACACCATATATTTT.

The CDR3 nucleotides are TGTGCCAGCAGCCCTATTAGACAGGTCTTCGATGGCTACACCTTC. Protein: CASSPIRQVFDGYTF. The chain carries TRBV7-9 and TRBJ1-2; D perhaps matches TRBD1 (6 bases). This CDR3 is 15 amino acids long. Trimming removed 5 bases at V and 6 bases at J, with 19 bases between. Germline V lookup: CDR1 SEHNR, CDR2 FQNEAQ (reference sequence).

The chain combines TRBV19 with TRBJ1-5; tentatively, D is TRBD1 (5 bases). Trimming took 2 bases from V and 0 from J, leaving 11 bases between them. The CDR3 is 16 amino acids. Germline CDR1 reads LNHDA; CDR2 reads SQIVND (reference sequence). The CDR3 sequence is CASSIWGGNSNQPQHF. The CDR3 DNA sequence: TGTGCCAGTAGTATATGGGGGGGAAATAGCAATCAGCCCCAGCATTTT.

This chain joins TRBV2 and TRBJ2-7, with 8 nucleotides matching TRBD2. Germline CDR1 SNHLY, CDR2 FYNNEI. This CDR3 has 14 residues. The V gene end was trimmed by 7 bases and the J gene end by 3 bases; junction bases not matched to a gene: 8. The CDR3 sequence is CASTRGLAGYEQYF. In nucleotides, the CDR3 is TGTGCCAGCACCAGAGGGCTAGCGGGCTACGAGCAGTACTTC.

This CDR3 reads CASSLSYRDNGYTF. CDR3 nucleotide sequence: TGTGCCAGCAGTTTATCATACAGGGATAATGGCTACACCTTC. The genes are TRBV27 and TRBJ1-2; maybe TRBD1 (6 bases). Trimming stripped 0 bases from V and 6 bases from J, with 11 bases between. Germline-derived CDR1 and CDR2 are MNHEY and SMNVEV (reference sequence). This CDR3 is 14 amino acids long.

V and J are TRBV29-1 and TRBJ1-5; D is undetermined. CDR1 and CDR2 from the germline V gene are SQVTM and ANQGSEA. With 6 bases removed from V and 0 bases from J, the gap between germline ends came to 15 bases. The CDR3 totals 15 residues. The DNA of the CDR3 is TGCAGCGTCCCTCCGGGGAGAAATAGCAATCAGCCCCAGCATTTT. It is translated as CSVPPGRNSNQPQHF.

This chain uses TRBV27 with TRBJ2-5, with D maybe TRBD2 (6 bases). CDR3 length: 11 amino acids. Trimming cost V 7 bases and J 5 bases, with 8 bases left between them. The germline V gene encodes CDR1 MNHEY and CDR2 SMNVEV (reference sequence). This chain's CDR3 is CASTRGETQYF. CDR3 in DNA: TGTGCCAGCACCCGGGGGGAGACCCAGTACTTC.

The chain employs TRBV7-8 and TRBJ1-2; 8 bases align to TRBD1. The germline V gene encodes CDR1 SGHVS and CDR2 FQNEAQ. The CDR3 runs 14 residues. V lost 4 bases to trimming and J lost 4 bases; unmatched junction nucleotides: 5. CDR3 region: CASSSQGAGYGYTF. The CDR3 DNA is TGTGCCAGCAGCTCGCAGGGGGCCGGCTATGGCTACACCTTC.

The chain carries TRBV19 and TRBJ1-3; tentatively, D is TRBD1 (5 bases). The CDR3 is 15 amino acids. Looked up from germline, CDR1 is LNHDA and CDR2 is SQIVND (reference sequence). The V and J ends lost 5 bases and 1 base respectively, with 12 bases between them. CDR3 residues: CASSPIGGSGNTIYF. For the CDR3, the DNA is TGTGCCAGTAGTCCTATCGGGGGGTCTGGAAACACCATATATTTT.

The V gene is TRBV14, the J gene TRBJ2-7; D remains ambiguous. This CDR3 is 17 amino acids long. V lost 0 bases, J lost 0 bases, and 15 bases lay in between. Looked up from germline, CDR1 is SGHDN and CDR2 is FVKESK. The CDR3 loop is CASSQDPTVIPSYEQYF. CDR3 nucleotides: TGTGCCAGCAGCCAAGATCCAACAGTTATACCCTCCTACGAGCAGTACTTC.